This entry is about one TCR beta chain. Its antigen remains unknown. The CDR3 loop spans 15 amino acids. Germline V gene sequence: CDR1 SGHDN, CDR2 FVKESK. V lost 4 bases to trimming and J lost 6 bases; unmatched junction nucleotides: 7. This specimen comes from a study of radiotherapy plus CTLA-4 blockade in lung cancer. Study context: Objective response was observed in 18% of patients, and disease control in about 30%. Study-wide points: Tumor-origin TCR clones grew in blood after radiotherapy plus ipilimumab.

This table comes from immunoSEQ multiplex PCR, and its TCRdb copy is limited to in-frame clones, with some not included. The sample consists of roughly 110,000 clones, 70% to 85% of them appearing once. The sequencing here drew on peripheral blood, taken from a patient treated with radiotherapy plus ipilimumab. The receptor comes from a human donor with non-small cell lung cancer that progressed on radiotherapy plus ipilimumab. Some clones in this sample may be carry-over from other donors' samples. The rearrangement links TRBV14 to TRBJ1-3, with 9 bases matching TRBD1. CDR3 region: CASSLLGQGENTIYF. CDR3 nucleotides: TGTGCCAGCAGCCTGTTGGGACAGGGTGAAAACACCATATATTTT.